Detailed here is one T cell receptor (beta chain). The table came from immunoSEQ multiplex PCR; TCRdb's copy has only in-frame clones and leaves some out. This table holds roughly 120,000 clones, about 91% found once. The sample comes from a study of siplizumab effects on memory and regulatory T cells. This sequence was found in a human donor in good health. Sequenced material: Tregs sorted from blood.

The DNA of the CDR3 is TGCGCCAGCAGTGAGTCGACAGAGAATGAAGCTTTCTTT. It is translated as CASSESTENEAFF. The chain couples TRBV10-1 to TRBJ1-1, with D possibly being TRBD1 (5 bases). The CDR3 totals 13 residues. V lost 0 bases to trimming and J lost 7 bases, with 9 bases between them. Germline loops: CDR1 WNHNN, CDR2 SYGVQD (reference sequence).